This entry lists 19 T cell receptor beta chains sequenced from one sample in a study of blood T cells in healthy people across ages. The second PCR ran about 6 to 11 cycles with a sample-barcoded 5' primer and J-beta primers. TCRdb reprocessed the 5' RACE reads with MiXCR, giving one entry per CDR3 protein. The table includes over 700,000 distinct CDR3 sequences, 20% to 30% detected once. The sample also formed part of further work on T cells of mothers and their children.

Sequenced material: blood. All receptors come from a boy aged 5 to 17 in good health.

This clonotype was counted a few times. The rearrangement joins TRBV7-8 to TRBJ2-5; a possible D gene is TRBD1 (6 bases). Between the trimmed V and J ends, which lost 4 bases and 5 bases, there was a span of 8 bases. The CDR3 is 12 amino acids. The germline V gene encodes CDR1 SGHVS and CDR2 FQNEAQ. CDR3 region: CASSSDSETQYF. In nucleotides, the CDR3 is TGTGCCAGCAGCTCGGACAGTGAGACCCAGTACTTC. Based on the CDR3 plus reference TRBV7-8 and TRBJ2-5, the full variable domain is GAGVSQSPRYKVAKRGQDVALRCDPISGHVSLFWYQQALGQGPEFLTYFQNEAQLDKSGLPSDRFFAERPEGSVSTLKIQRTQQEDSAVYLCASSSDSETQYFGPGTRLLVL.

For the CDR3, the DNA is TGTGCCAGCATACGACAGACTGATCAGCCCCAGCATTTT. Its translation: CASIRQTDQPQHF. The chain couples TRBV6-6 to TRBJ1-5, with D tentatively TRBD1 (5 bases). Trimming shortened V by 7 bases and J by 5 bases, and 12 bases separated the two germline ends. The CDR3 length is 13 residues. Germline V lookup: CDR1 MNHNY, CDR2 SVGAGI (reference sequence).

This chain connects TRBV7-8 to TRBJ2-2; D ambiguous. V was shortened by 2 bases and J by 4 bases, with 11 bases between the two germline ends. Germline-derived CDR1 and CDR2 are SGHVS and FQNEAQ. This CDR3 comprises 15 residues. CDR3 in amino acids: CASSLFLLLTGELFF. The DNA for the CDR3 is TGTGCCAGCAGCTTATTTTTACTACTCACCGGGGAGCTGTTTTTT.

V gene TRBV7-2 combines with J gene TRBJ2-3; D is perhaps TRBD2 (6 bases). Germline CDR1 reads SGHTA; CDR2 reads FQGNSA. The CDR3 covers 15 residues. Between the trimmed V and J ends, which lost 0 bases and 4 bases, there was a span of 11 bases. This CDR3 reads CASSLAFGSPDTQYF. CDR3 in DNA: TGTGCCAGCAGCTTAGCGTTCGGGAGCCCAGATACGCAGTATTTT. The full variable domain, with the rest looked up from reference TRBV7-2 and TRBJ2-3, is GAGVSQSPSNKVTEKGKDVELRCDPISGHTALYWYRQSLGQGLEFLIYFQGNSAPDKSGLPSDRFSAERTGGSVSTLTIQRTQQEDSAVYLCASSLAFGSPDTQYFGPGTRLTVL.

The CDR3 here is CASLGGHNEQFF. DNA of the CDR3: TGTGCCAGCCTAGGAGGCCACAATGAGCAGTTCTTC. J is TRBJ2-1 and V is TRBV3-1; tentatively, D is TRBD2 (5 bases). This CDR3 spans 12 amino acids. Germline loops: CDR1 LGHDT, CDR2 YNNKEL (reference sequence). Trimming pared 8 bases from V and 5 bases from J, leaving 10 bases between.

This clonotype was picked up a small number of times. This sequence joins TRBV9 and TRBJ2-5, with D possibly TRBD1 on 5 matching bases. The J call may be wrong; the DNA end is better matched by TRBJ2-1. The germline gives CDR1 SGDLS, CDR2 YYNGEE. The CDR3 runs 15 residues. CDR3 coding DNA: TGTGCCAGCAGCGGGATTGGGGCTTTTGGCAATGAGCAGTTCTTC. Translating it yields CASSGIGAFGNEQFF.

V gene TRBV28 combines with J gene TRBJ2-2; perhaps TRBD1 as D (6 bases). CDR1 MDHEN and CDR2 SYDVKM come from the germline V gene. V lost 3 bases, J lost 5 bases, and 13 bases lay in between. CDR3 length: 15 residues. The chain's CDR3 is CASSFKGRGTGELFF. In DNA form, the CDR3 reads TGTGCCAGCAGTTTTAAAGGCAGGGGAACCGGGGAGCTGTTTTTT.

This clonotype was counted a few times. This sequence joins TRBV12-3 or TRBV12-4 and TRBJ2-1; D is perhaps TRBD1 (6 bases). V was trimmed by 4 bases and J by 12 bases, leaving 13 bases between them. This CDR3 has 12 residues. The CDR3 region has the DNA TGTGCCAGCAGTTCACAGGGAATTGGGCAGTTCTTC. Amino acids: CASSSQGIGQFF.

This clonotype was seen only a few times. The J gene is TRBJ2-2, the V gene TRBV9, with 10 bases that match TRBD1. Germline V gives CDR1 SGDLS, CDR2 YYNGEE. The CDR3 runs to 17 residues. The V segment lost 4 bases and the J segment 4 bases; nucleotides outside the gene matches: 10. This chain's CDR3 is CASSFRQGAIGTGELFF. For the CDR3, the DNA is TGTGCCAGCAGCTTTAGACAGGGGGCTATAGGCACCGGGGAGCTGTTTTTT.

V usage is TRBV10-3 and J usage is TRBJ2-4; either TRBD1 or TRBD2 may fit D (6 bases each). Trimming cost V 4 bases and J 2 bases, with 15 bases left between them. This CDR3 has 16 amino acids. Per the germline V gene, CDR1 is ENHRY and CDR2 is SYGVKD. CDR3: CAISASEGGSKNIQYF. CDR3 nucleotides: TGTGCCATCAGTGCCTCGGAGGGGGGATCCAAAAACATTCAGTACTTC.

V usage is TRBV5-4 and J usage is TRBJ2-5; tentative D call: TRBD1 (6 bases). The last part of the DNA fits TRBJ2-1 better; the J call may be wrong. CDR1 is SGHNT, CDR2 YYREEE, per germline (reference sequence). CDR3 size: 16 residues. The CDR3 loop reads CASSRKTTGTNNEQFF. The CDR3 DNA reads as TGTGCCAGCAGCCGGAAAACGACAGGAACAAACAATGAGCAGTTCTTC.

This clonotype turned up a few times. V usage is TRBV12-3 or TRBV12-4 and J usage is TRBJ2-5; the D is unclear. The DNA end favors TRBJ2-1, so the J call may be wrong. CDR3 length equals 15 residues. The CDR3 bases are TGTGCCAGCAGTCCTAGGGTTTCTGGTTTTTCCCAGCAGTTCTTC. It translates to CASSPRVSGFSQQFF.

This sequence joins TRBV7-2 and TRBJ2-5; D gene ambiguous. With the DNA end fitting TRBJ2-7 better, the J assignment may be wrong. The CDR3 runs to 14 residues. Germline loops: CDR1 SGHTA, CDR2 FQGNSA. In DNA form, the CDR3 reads TGTGCCAGCAGCTTAGAGGGAAACGGCTACGAGCAGTACTTC. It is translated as CASSLEGNGYEQYF.

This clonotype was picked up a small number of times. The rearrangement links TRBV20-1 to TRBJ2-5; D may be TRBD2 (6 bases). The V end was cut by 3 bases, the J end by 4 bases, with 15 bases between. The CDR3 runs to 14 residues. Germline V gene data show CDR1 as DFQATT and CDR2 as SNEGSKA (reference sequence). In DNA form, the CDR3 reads TGCAGTGCTAGGGCAGTTGGGGGAGGAGAGACCCAGTACTTC. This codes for CSARAVGGGETQYF.

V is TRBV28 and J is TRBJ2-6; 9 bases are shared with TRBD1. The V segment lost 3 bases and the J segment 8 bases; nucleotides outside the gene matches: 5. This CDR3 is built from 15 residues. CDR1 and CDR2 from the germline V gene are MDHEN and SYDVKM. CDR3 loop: CASSFRDRESNVLTF. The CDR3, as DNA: TGTGCCAGCAGTTTTAGGGACAGGGAGTCCAACGTCCTGACTTTC.

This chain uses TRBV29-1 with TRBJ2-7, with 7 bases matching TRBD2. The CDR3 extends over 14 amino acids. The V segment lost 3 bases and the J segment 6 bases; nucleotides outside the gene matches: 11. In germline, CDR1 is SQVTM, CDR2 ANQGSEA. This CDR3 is CSVDRSTPGGEQYF. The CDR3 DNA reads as TGCAGCGTTGATCGATCGACCCCGGGGGGCGAGCAGTACTTC.

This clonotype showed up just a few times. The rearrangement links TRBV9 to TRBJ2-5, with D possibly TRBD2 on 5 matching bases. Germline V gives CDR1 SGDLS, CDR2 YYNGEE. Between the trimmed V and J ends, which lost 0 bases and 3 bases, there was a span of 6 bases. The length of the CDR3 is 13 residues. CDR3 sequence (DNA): TGTGCCAGCAGCGTAGTGGGAGAAGAGACCCAGTACTTC. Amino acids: CASSVVGEETQYF. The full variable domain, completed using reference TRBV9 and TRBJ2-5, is DSGVTQTPKHLITATGQRVTLRCSPRSGDLSVYWYQQSLDQGLQFLIQYYNGEERAKGNILERFSAQQFPDLHSELNLSSLELGDSALYFCASSVVGEETQYFGPGTRLLVL.

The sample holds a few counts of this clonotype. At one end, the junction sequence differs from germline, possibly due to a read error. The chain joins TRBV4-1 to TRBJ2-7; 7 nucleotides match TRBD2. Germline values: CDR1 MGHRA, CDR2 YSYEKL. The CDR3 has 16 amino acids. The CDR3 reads CVSSQESGLAVYEQYF. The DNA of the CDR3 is TGCGTCAGCAGCCAAGAGAGTGGGCTAGCGGTCTACGAGCAGTACTTC.

The CDR3 DNA follows: TGTGCCAGCAGCCCTCCCGGCTTGGGGACAGGCAATGAGCAGTTCTTC. This encodes CASSPPGLGTGNEQFF. V and J are TRBV12-3 or TRBV12-4 and TRBJ2-7, with 8 bases that match TRBD1. The J call may be incorrect, as the DNA end agrees better with TRBJ2-1. This CDR3 spans 16 amino acids.